This T cell receptor beta chain came from a study of patients and donors after allogeneic stem cell transplantation. TCRdb re-analysed the RT-PCR reads in MiXCR, keeping a single row per CDR3 protein. Of some 880,000 distinct CDR3 sequences listed, more than 15% are singletons. With V trimmed by 2 bases and J by 2 bases, 3 bases remained unmatched. The CDR3 sequence is 15 residues long. CDR1 and CDR2 (germline): LGHDT, YNNKEL (reference sequence). There are a few counts of this clonotype. This sequence was found in a human donor who was either an allogeneic HSCT recipient or a stem cell or donor lymphocyte infusion donor (not recorded which). It is not recorded whose cells these are; they may come from a transplant donor. Sample: blood, either unsorted or a sorted T cell fraction (not recorded which). This chain uses TRBV3-1 with TRBJ1-3, with 7 positions matching TRBD1. Written as DNA, the CDR3 is TGTGCCAGCAGCCAACAACAGGGGACTGGAAACACCATATATTTT. Translation gives CASSQQQGTGNTIYF. The full variable domain, completed using reference TRBV3-1 and TRBJ1-3, is DTAVSQTPKYLVTQMGNDKSIKCEQNLGHDTMYWYKQDSKKFLKIMFSYNNKELIINETVPNRFSPKSPDKAHLNLHINSLELGDSAVYFCASSQQQGTGNTIYFGEGSWLTVV.